This T cell receptor (beta chain) originates from a study of T-cell memory formation after mild COVID-19 (dated by TCRdb to the early 2020s). The study in broad terms: TCR sequence clusters from the two donors were found to be largely donor specific. In two donors, T-cell clones that expanded and contracted after mild COVID-19 were followed by sequencing TCRalpha and TCRbeta repertoires longitudinally. Two young, previously healthy adult volunteers made up the cohort, one male and one female. Study-level results and caveats: Some responding clones were found in pre-infection memory, which suggests that pre-existing cross-reactive memory T cells took part in the SARS-CoV-2 response. Contracting CD4+ clones appeared mostly in the CM and EM memory subsets, whereas CD8+ clones were enriched in EMRA. SARS-CoV-2 specificity was not confirmed for the second-wave clones peaking on day 37. Only a couple of mild cases were covered in the study, and larger cohorts including severe cases with pre-infection samples were considered necessary. Clones contracting from day 15 to 85 had balanced CD4/CD8 phenotypes, while a second wave expanding from day 15 to 37 was biased towards CD4+.

Ficoll-Paque density gradient centrifugation was the method used to isolate PBMCs. A remark on this clonotype: Its antigen is not yet known. No base quality values were provided; no much bigger clone lies one nucleotide off.

The CDR3, cysteine through phenylalanine, is 16 amino acids long. Only the CDR3 DNA is retained, 48 bases long and in frame from the first base. The trim is 1 base for V and 3 bases for J, with a gap of 15 bases between the germline ends. CDR1 and CDR2 are drawn from the germline V gene (reference sequence): DFQATT, SNEGSKA. The sequencer listed for this sample is Illumina NovaSeq 6000. Using 5'RACE with constant-segment primers, TCRalpha and TCRbeta cDNA libraries were constructed, with sample barcodes and unique molecular identifiers added in the process. RNA was extracted from every sample with Trizol reagent. Amplification of the libraries took two PCR steps, and the second step added a second sample barcode plus Illumina TruSeq adapters. Sequencing of the libraries was done on an Illumina NovaSeq, producing 2 x 150 bp paired-end reads. In the paper's pipeline: The reads were demultiplexed and collapsed into UMI-guided consensus sequences using migec v1.2.7. Using mixcr v2.1.11, UMI consensuses were aligned to TRA and TRB V and J templates and then assembled into clonotypes. A clonotype was counted as expanded or contracted only if both edgeR and NoisET called the change significant, with noise models trained on biological replicates. edgeR calls used a false discovery rate-adjusted p below 0.01 and a log2 fold-change threshold of 1. As an exploratory analysis of dynamics, max-normalized trajectories of the 1000 most abundant clonotypes were examined by PCA with hierarchical clustering. Separately sequenced CD4+ and CD8+ repertoires were used to assign a CD4 or CD8 phenotype to each responding clone. TCRdb handled the public reads itself, with Q25 trimming in fastp and clone calling in MiXCR, and kept productive beta chains. Rows matching on CDR3 protein sequence are summarized as one entry with the most common DNA and genes. TCRdb assigned the V and J calls; the authors' analysis was not used. The sample data list roughly 150,000 distinct CDR3 sequences, and under 30% of these were observed just once. The ten largest clones capture approximately 24% of the sample.

The sequence joins TRBV20-1 to TRBJ2-2; TRBD2 could be the D gene, as 6 bases match. Material for sequencing was PBMCs or a T cell subset sorted from them (not recorded which). The origin of this receptor is an adult woman who had mild COVID-19 (a few samples of this study predate the infection). The sample titles of this study are shuffled in the database, so cell type and time point are left out; the donor was told from shared clones. The encoded CDR3 is CSARAQLREDTGELFF. The DNA sequence is TGCAGTGCTAGAGCCCAGCTCAGGGAGGACACCGGGGAGCTGTTTTTT.